This is a list of T cell receptor beta chains from one sample in a study of monozygotic twins with cystic fibrosis. Only in-frame clones appear in the TCRdb table, and some are missing; sequencing was by immunoSEQ multiplex PCR. The sample contains about 32,000 clones, around 90% of which appear only once. Sequencing input: blood. These receptors were taken from a girl aged 2-10 years with cystic fibrosis. Both conserved end residues are part of each CDR3. The order of the fields is V gene, clone size, J gene, D gene, CDR3 DNA, CDR3 protein. The D gene is left open where the match is weak. Clone size is shown for a subset of rows, as once, few, many or a class of expanded clone.

TRBV5-3	NA	TRBJ1-2	NA	TGTGCCAGAAGCTTGACAGGGTATCGGAACTATGGCTACACCTTC	CARSLTGYRNYGYTF
TRBV19	once	TRBJ1-2	NA	TGTGCCAGTAGTGTAGTTCCCGACTCTTTCTATGGCTACACCTTC	CASSVVPDSFYGYTF
TRBV18	NA	TRBJ1-1	TRBD1	TGTGCCAGCTCACCTAAAGGGGGCCCACCCATGGGAGCTTTCTTT	CASSPKGGPPMGAFF
TRBV6-5	NA	TRBJ2-5	NA	TGTGCCAGCAGTTACTCGGTTATACAAGAGACCCAGTACTTC	CASSYSVIQETQYF
TRBV6-1	NA	TRBJ1-1	NA	TGTGCCAGCACCGAGTCGCGGGGGACTGAAGCTTTCTTT	CASTESRGTEAFF
TRBV4-2	few	TRBJ1-1	TRBD1	TGTGCCAGCAGCCTGGTGGGACAGGGGGCGTTCACTGAAGCTTTCTTT	CASSLVGQGAFTEAFF
TRBV4-2	NA	TRBJ2-7	TRBD1	TGTGCCAGCAGCCAAGAGGTTCGAGGACAGGGGGTCTACGAGCAGTACTTC	CASSQEVRGQGVYEQYF
TRBV2	NA	TRBJ2-5	NA	TGTGCCAGCAGTGAATCTGTGGTAGGGTATGGGAGGCCAGAGACCCAGTACTTC	CASSESVVGYGRPETQYF
TRBV2	once	TRBJ1-2	NA	TGTGCCAGCAAGTCCTATGGCTACACCTTC	CASKSYGYTF
TRBV7-2	NA	TRBJ1-5	NA	TGTGCCAGCAGCTTAGCTCGGGACCAGCCCCAGCATTTT	CASSLARDQPQHF
TRBV28	NA	TRBJ1-1	NA	TGTGCCAGCAGTGTACACAAGGGTCTTACTGAAGCTTTCTTT	CASSVHKGLTEAFF
TRBV6-1	NA	TRBJ2-7	NA	TGTGCCAGCAGTGAATCCTGGGAGGCCTACGAGCAGTACTTC	CASSESWEAYEQYF
TRBV18	NA	TRBJ2-3	TRBD2	TGTGCCAGCTCACCACCGATATTGAGGGATAGCGGGAGAAGCTGGGGCACAGATACGCAGTATTTT	CASSPPILRDSGRSWGTDTQYF
TRBV29-1	NA	TRBJ1-1	TRBD1	TGCAGCGTTGAATACAGGGGGGACACTGAAGCTTTCTTT	CSVEYRGDTEAFF
TRBV7-9	NA	TRBJ2-3	NA	TGTGCCAGCAGCCTTCGACAGTACACAGATACGCAGTATTTT	CASSLRQYTDTQYF
TRBV18	NA	TRBJ1-4	NA	TGTGCCAGCTCACGAGATGAAAAACTGTTTTTT	CASSRDEKLFF
TRBV2	NA	TRBJ1-5	NA	TGTGCCAGCGCCAGGGCGGTCAATCAGCCCCAGCATTTT	CASARAVNQPQHF
TRBV7-9	NA	TRBJ2-6	TRBD2	TGTGCCAGCAGCTTTCCCGCTAGCGGTACAGCTAGTGGGGCCAACGTCCTGACTTTC	CASSFPASGTASGANVLTF
TRBV5-1	NA	TRBJ1-5	TRBD1	TGCGCCAGCAGCTCCGGGACAGCTAGCAATCAGCCCCAGCATTTT	CASSSGTASNQPQHF
TRBV11-2	NA	TRBJ2-7	NA	TGTGCCAGCAGCTCGACCCGGGGCTACGAGCAGTACTTC	CASSSTRGYEQYF
TRBV6-1	NA	TRBJ2-7	TRBD1	TGTGCCAGCAGTATGGGACAGGGGGCCTCCTACGAGCAGTACTTC	CASSMGQGASYEQYF
TRBV6-5	NA	TRBJ2-1	TRBD2	TGTGCCAGCAGTTTTAGCGGGAGGCCCTACAATGAGCAGTTCTTC	CASSFSGRPYNEQFF
TRBV27	NA	TRBJ1-5	NA	TGTGCCAGCAGTAAGTCCCCTTATAGCAATCAGCCCCAGCATTTT	CASSKSPYSNQPQHF
TRBV27	NA	TRBJ1-2	TRBD1	TGTGCCAGCAGTGACGGACAGGGACCTTGGGATGGCTACACCTTC	CASSDGQGPWDGYTF
TRBV9	NA	TRBJ1-6	NA	TGTGCCAGCAGCGTAAAGGGAGGGAATTCACCCCTCCACTTT	CASSVKGGNSPLHF
TRBV30	once	TRBJ2-2	NA	TGTGCCTGGAGGACAGGGAACACCGGGGAGCTGTTTTTT	CAWRTGNTGELFF
TRBV6-5	NA	TRBJ2-7	TRBD1	TGTGCCAGCACCTCCGGGACAGGGCTCCACGAGCAGTACTTC	CASTSGTGLHEQYF
TRBV19	few	TRBJ2-7	TRBD1	TGTGCCAGTAGTGGGGACAGGGACCACGAGCAGTACTTC	CASSGDRDHEQYF
TRBV27	NA	TRBJ2-3	NA	TGTGCCAGCAGTTTAGACGATGGAGATACGCAGTATTTT	CASSLDDGDTQYF
TRBV2	NA	TRBJ1-1	TRBD1	TGTGCCAGCTCAGGGGGGGCGATAGGTACTGAAGCTTTCTTT	CASSGGAIGTEAFF
TRBV7-9	NA	TRBJ1-2	TRBD1	TGTGCCAGCAGCTTAAAGGGGGCTGGTGGCTACACCTTC	CASSLKGAGGYTF
TRBV2	NA	TRBJ2-5	TRBD2	TGTGCCAGCAAGGAGAGCGGGGGGCAAACCCAGTACTTC	CASKESGGQTQYF
TRBV29-1	NA	TRBJ2-3	NA	TGCAGCGCTATTCGCCGGAATACGCAGTATTTT	CSAIRRNTQYF
TRBV19	once	TRBJ2-5	NA	TGTGCCAGTAGTATCGCATTTGGTGGGGCGGGCCACTCGACCCAGTACTTC	CASSIAFGGAGHSTQYF
TRBV5-1	NA	TRBJ2-2	TRBD1	TGCGCCAGCGGGACAGGTCAGAACACCGGGGAGCTGTTTTTT	CASGTGQNTGELFF
TRBV5-1	NA	TRBJ2-5	NA	TGCGCCAGCAGCTTATCAGTAAGGGAGACCCAGTACTTC	CASSLSVRETQYF
TRBV6-5	NA	TRBJ2-7	TRBD1	TGTGCCAGCAGTTACAAGGAGACAGGGGACGAGCAGTACTTC	CASSYKETGDEQYF
TRBV6-6	NA	TRBJ2-3	NA	TGTGCCAGCAGTTACGCTCCCGATACGCAGTATTTT	CASSYAPDTQYF
TRBV5-4	NA	TRBJ1-2	TRBD1	TGTGCCAGCAGCTCCCTTGGGGACAGGGGCTATGGCTACACCTTC	CASSSLGDRGYGYTF
TRBV27	once	TRBJ1-4	TRBD1	TGTGCCAGCAGTACCGGGACAGCTAATGAAAAACTGTTTTTT	CASSTGTANEKLFF
TRBV28	NA	TRBJ2-5	NA	TGTGCCAGCAGTCCACCACCCGGGCGGGATAAAGAGACCCAGTACTTC	CASSPPPGRDKETQYF
TRBV7-7	NA	TRBJ2-1	TRBD1	TGTGCCAGCAGCTTACGGACAGGGGTTTCCAATGAGCAGTTCTTC	CASSLRTGVSNEQFF
TRBV2	once	TRBJ1-1	TRBD1	TGTGCCAGCGGATCCGGGACAGGGTATTGGGTGAGGACTGAAGCTTTCTTT	CASGSGTGYWVRTEAFF
TRBV5-5	NA	TRBJ1-3	NA	TGTGCCAGCAGCTTGAGAGAGAATGGGGCAGGGTCTGGAAACACCATATATTTT	CASSLRENGAGSGNTIYF
TRBV6-5	NA	TRBJ1-3	NA	TGTGCCAGCAGTTACAACAGGAAGAGCTCTGGAAACACCATATATTTT	CASSYNRKSSGNTIYF
TRBV5-1	NA	TRBJ1-3	TRBD1	TGCGCCAGCAGCTTGGCAGGGGGCTTCGGAGGAAACACCATATATTTT	CASSLAGGFGGNTIYF
TRBV6-5	NA	TRBJ2-1	NA	TGTGCCAGCAGTTTAGGGAGCACCTACAATGAGCAGTTCTTC	CASSLGSTYNEQFF
TRBV2	NA	TRBJ1-1	NA	TGTGCCACCACGAATCCCCGGGGAGGGAGGACTGAAGCTTTCTTT	CATTNPRGGRTEAFF